The subject of this entry is one T cell receptor beta chain. The antigen is unknown. This sample is drawn from a study of T cells in narcolepsy. Study results and caveats: Comparing one patient's CSF and blood CD4+ clonotypes highlighted HCRT- and TRIB2-specific autoreactive clonotypes. Healthy controls reportedly lacked the autoreactive clonotypes serially found in patients' blood.

Clones were read by immunoSEQ multiplex PCR, and TCRdb kept only the in-frame ones, dropping some. The table shows 20,000 to 25,000 clones, with 81% occurring only once. V lost 5 bases and J lost 4, with 11 bases in between. Germline loops: CDR1 SGHAT, CDR2 FQNNGV. This CDR3 region has 13 residues. The chain recombines TRBV11-2 with TRBJ1-1; D gene unclear. Sequencing used memory (CD45RA-) CD4+ T cells from blood. The sequence was collected from a human donor in good health. CDR3 residues: CASSPNAGTEAFF. The DNA for the CDR3 is TGTGCCAGCAGCCCGAACGCGGGCACTGAAGCTTTCTTT.